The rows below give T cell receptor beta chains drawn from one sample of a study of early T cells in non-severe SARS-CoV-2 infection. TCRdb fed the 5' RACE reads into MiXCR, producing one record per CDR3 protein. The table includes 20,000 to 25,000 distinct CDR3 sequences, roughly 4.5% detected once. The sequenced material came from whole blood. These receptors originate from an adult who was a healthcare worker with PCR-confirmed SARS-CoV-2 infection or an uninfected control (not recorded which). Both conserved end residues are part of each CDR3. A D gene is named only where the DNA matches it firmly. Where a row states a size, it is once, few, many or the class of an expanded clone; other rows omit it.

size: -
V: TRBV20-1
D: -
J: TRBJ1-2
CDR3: CSAWTNYGYTF
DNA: TGCAGTGCTTGGACTAACTATGGCTACACCTTC

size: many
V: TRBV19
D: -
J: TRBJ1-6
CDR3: CASSIAGGQLLNSPLHF
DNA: TGTGCCAGTAGTATAGCCGGCGGACAGCTTCTTAATTCACCCCTCCACTTT

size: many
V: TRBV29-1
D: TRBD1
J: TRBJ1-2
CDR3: CSAGERQGVKGYTF
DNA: TGCAGCGCTGGGGAGAGACAGGGGGTAAAAGGCTACACCTTC

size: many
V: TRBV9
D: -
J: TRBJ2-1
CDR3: CASSVERHPNNEQFF
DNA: TGTGCCAGCAGCGTCGAGCGGCACCCGAACAATGAGCAGTTCTTC

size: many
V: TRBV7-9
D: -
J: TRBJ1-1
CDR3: CASSWGAGDTEAFF
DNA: TGTGCCAGCAGCTGGGGTGCAGGGGACACTGAAGCTTTCTTT

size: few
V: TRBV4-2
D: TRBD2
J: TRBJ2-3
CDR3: CASSQLGRGGGTDTQYF
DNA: TGTGCCAGCAGCCAATTAGGCCGGGGGGGAGGCACAGATACGCAGTATTTT

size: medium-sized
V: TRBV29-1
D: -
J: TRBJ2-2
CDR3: CSVEGQGGTGELFF
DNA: TGCAGCGTTGAAGGACAGGGAGGGACCGGGGAGCTGTTTTTT

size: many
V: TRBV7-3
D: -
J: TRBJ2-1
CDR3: CASSLLSSYNEQFF
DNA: TGTGCCAGCAGCTTACTGTCCTCCTACAATGAGCAGTTCTTC

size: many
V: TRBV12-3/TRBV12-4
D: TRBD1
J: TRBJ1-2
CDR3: CASSLGTGNYGYTF
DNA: TGTGCCAGCAGCCTGGGGACAGGCAACTATGGCTACACCTTC

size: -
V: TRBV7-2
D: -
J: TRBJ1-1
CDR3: CASSFIAPPMNTEAFF
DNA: TGTGCCAGCAGCTTTATTGCCCCACCCATGAACACTGAAGCTTTCTTT

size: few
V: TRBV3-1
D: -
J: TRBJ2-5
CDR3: CASSQSSGNQETQYF
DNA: TGTGCCAGCAGCCAATCCTCAGGGAACCAAGAGACCCAGTACTTC

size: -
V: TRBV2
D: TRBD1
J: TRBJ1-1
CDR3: CASSRQGMNTEAFF
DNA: TGTGCCAGCAGTAGACAGGGCATGAACACTGAAGCTTTCTTT

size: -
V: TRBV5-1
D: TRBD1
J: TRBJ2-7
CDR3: CASSLGPGQGSYEQYF
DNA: TGCGCCAGCAGCTTGGGACCGGGACAGGGCTCCTACGAGCAGTACTTC

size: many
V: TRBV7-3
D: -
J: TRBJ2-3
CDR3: CASSQDMDSTDTQYF
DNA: TGTGCCAGCAGCCAAGACATGGATAGCACAGATACGCAGTATTTT

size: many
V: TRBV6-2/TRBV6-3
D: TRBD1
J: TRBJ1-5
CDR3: CASSTTRQGTPYQPQHF
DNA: TGTGCCAGCAGTACGACTCGACAGGGAACCCCTTATCAGCCCCAGCATTTT

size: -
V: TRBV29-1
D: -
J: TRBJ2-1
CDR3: CSVEVSRGGQFF
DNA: TGCAGCGTTGAAGTCTCAAGGGGGGGGCAGTTCTTC

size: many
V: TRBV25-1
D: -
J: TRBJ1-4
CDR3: CASRDSFNEKLFF
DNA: TGTGCCAGCAGGGACAGTTTTAATGAAAAACTGTTTTTT

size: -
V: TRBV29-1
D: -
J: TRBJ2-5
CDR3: CSVEDPHRGETQYF
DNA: TGCAGCGTTGAAGATCCGCATAGGGGAGAGACCCAGTACTTC

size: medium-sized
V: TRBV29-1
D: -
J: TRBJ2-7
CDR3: CSVVSVDRPSYEQYF
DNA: TGCAGCGTTGTGTCGGTAGACAGGCCGTCCTACGAGCAGTACTTC

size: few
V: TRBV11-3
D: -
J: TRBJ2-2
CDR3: CASSLQGEGTGELFF
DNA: TGTGCCAGCAGCTTACAGGGCGAAGGCACCGGGGAGCTGTTTTTT

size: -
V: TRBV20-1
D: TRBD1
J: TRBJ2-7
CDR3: CSAPTGAYEQYF
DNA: TGCAGTGCTCCCACAGGGGCCTACGAGCAGTACTTC

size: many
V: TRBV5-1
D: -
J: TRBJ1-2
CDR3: CASSSQIGDGYTF
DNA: TGCGCCAGCAGCTCACAGATCGGGGATGGCTACACCTTC

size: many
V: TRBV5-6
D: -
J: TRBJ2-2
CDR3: CASSFSRADTGELFF
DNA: TGTGCCAGCAGCTTTTCTAGGGCGGACACCGGGGAGCTGTTTTTT

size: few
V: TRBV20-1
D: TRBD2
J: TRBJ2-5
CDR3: CSASRTSPQETQYF
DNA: TGCAGTGCTAGCCGGACTAGCCCCCAAGAGACCCAGTACTTC

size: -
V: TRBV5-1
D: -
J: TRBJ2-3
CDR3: CASSLTRSTDTQYF
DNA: TGCGCCAGCAGCTTGACTCGTAGCACAGATACGCAGTATTTT

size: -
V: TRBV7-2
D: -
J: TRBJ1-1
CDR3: CASSPQLGRRAFF
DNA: TGTGCCAGCAGCCCCCAACTAGGGAGGAGAGCTTTCTTT

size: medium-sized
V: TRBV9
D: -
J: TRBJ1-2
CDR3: CASSSTSEGYTF
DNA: TGTGCCAGCAGCTCCACAAGTGAAGGCTACACCTTC

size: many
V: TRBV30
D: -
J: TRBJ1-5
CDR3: CAWSVSGSNQPQHF
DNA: TGTGCCTGGAGTGTTTCGGGGAGCAATCAGCCCCAGCATTTT

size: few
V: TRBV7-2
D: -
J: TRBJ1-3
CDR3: CASSARDSYSGNTIYF
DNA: TGTGCCAGCAGCGCCCGGGACTCCTACTCTGGAAACACCATATATTTT

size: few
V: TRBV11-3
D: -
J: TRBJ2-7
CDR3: CASSPTLCEQYF
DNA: TGTGCCAGCAGCCCGACGTTGTGCGAGCAGTACTTC

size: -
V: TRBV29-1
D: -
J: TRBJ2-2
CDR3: CSVEDRTVNTGELFF
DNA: TGCAGCGTTGAAGATAGGACAGTTAACACCGGGGAGCTGTTTTTT

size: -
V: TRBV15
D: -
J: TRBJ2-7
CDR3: CATSRDQQGAGYEQYF
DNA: TGTGCCACCAGCAGAGATCAACAGGGAGCCGGGTACGAGCAGTACTTC

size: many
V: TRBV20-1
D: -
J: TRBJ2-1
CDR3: CSARGAEGINEQFF
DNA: TGCAGTGCTAGGGGGGCGGAGGGGATCAATGAGCAGTTCTTC

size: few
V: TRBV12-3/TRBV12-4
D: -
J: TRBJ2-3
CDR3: CASSNSVTQYF
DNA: TGTGCCAGCAGCAATTCGGTTACGCAGTATTTT

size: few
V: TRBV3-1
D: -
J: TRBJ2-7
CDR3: CASTISRGDHEQYF
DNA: TGTGCCAGCACCATCTCCCGCGGGGACCACGAGCAGTACTTC

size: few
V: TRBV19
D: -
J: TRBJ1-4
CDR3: CASTRDATNEKLFF
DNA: TGTGCCAGTACCAGAGATGCAACTAATGAAAAACTGTTTTTT

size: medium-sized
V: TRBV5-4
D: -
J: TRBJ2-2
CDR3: CASSFYYTGELFF
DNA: TGTGCCAGCAGCTTTTATTACACCGGGGAGCTGTTTTTT

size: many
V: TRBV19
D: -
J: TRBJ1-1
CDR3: CASTQPRGHTEAFF
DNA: TGTGCCAGTACCCAGCCCCGGGGTCACACTGAAGCTTTCTTT

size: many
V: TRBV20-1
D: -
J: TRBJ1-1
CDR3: CSAYTTGKATEAFF
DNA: TGCAGTGCTTATACCACAGGGAAGGCCACTGAAGCTTTCTTT

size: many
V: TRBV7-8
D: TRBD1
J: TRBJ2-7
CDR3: CASSLEADRVPEQYF
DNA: TGTGCCAGCAGCTTAGAAGCGGACAGGGTACCTGAGCAGTACTTC

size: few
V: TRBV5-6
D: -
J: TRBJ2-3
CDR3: CASGGYTQYF
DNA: TGTGCCAGCGGCGGCTATACGCAGTATTTT

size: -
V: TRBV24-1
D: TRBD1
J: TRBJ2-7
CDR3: CATSDSGGAVYEQYF
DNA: TGTGCCACCAGTGATTCAGGGGGCGCGGTCTACGAGCAGTACTTC

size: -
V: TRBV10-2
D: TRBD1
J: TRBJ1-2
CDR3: CASRGTRQGDYGYTF
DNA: TGCGCCAGCAGAGGGACCAGGCAGGGGGACTATGGCTACACCTTC